The TCR beta chain under discussion was sequenced for a study of long-term antiretroviral therapy in people with HIV. For this clone: Additional DNA sequences in this sample encode the identical CDR3.

The assay, immunoSEQ v3.0, was run at survey level. The assay was immunoSEQ multiplex PCR, and TCRdb's table has in-frame clones only and misses some. The sample consists of about 48,000 clones, under 90% of them appearing once. Germline CDR1 reads KGHSH; CDR2 reads LQKENI. The CDR3 extends over 14 amino acids. The junction had 3 bases not matched to a gene; V was cut back by 3 bases and J by 5 bases. The source is a woman aged 18-35 years with HIV. The chain carries TRBV18 and TRBJ2-3; 9 bases fit TRBD1. The sequencing used unsorted PBMCs, collected 0.8 years after starting antiretroviral therapy. This CDR3 is CASSPRTGEDTQYF. CDR3 DNA sequence: TGTGCCAGCTCACCCCGGACAGGGGAAGATACGCAGTATTTT.